A selection of T cell receptor beta chains follows, all from one sample in a study of OX40 agonist ivuxolimab in advanced cancers. Sequencing was performed with immunoSEQ multiplex PCR; in TCRdb, only in-frame clones are kept and a portion is missing. The data contain around 38,000 clones, roughly 80% of them singletons. Source: CD4+ or CD8+ T cells sorted from blood, taken in a trial of the OX40 agonist ivuxolimab. The receptors shown here come from an adult with an advanced solid tumor such as melanoma, head and neck, liver or kidney cancer. Each CDR3 is given with its conserved first and last residue. Fields, in order: V gene, J gene, D gene, CDR3 DNA, CDR3 protein. The D gene is left open where the match is weak.

V gene: TRBV7-9; J gene: TRBJ2-2; D gene: .; CDR3 DNA: TGTGCCAGCAGCTTAGGGAAGGCAGCCGGATACGGGGAGCTGTTTTTT; CDR3 protein: CASSLGKAAGYGELFF
V gene: TRBV19; J gene: TRBJ2-7; D gene: .; CDR3 DNA: TGTGCCAGTGCCGAGTTCGAGGCTTACGAGCAGTACTTC; CDR3 protein: CASAEFEAYEQYF
V gene: TRBV15; J gene: TRBJ2-1; D gene: .; CDR3 DNA: TGTGCCACCAGCAGAGGAGTGAAGGGCTCCTACAATGAGCAGTTCTTC; CDR3 protein: CATSRGVKGSYNEQFF
V gene: TRBV6-6; J gene: TRBJ2-7; D gene: TRBD1; CDR3 DNA: TGTGCCAGCAGTTGGAGGAGACAGGGGAACAACGAGCAGTACTTC; CDR3 protein: CASSWRRQGNNEQYF
V gene: TRBV2; J gene: TRBJ2-5; D gene: .; CDR3 DNA: TGTGCCAGCGTACGGGAGACAGAGACCCAGTACTTC; CDR3 protein: CASVRETETQYF
V gene: TRBV9; J gene: TRBJ2-2; D gene: .; CDR3 DNA: TGTGCCAGCAGCGTAGAGTGGGGGACCGGGGAGCTGTTTTTT; CDR3 protein: CASSVEWGTGELFF
V gene: TRBV11-2; J gene: TRBJ2-5; D gene: TRBD2; CDR3 DNA: TGTGCCAGCAGCTTCCCGGGTCCGGGGGGAGAGACCCAGTACTTC; CDR3 protein: CASSFPGPGGETQYF
V gene: TRBV28; J gene: TRBJ2-1; D gene: TRBD1; CDR3 DNA: TGTGCCAGCAGTTCCCGACAGGGCCTAGAGTTCTTC; CDR3 protein: CASSSRQGLEFF
V gene: TRBV7-9; J gene: TRBJ2-2; D gene: .; CDR3 DNA: TGTGCCAGCAGCTTAGACCTTTTCGTCGCCGGGGAGCTGTTTTTT; CDR3 protein: CASSLDLFVAGELFF
V gene: TRBV7-9; J gene: TRBJ1-6; D gene: .; CDR3 DNA: TGTGCCAGCAACGAAGGGGAGAGCTCCTATAATTCACCCCTCCACTTT; CDR3 protein: CASNEGESSYNSPLHF
V gene: TRBV18; J gene: TRBJ2-5; D gene: .; CDR3 DNA: TGTGCCAGCTCGCCCGGTAGGCAAGAGACCCAGTACTTC; CDR3 protein: CASSPGRQETQYF
V gene: TRBV18; J gene: TRBJ2-7; D gene: .; CDR3 DNA: TGTGCCAGCTCACCACCCGGGAGTCCCGACGAGCAGTACTTC; CDR3 protein: CASSPPGSPDEQYF
V gene: TRBV28; J gene: TRBJ1-2; D gene: .; CDR3 DNA: TGTGCCAGCACCCAACCCCAGCGCAGACACTATGGCTACACCTTC; CDR3 protein: CASTQPQRRHYGYTF
V gene: TRBV7-9; J gene: TRBJ2-5; D gene: .; CDR3 DNA: TGTGCCAGCTTAGGGACTTTCCAAGAGACCCAGTACTTC; CDR3 protein: CASLGTFQETQYF
V gene: TRBV6-5; J gene: TRBJ1-1; D gene: TRBD1; CDR3 DNA: TGTGCCAGCAGTTCCCCTTACAGGGGTAACACTGAAGCTTTCTTT; CDR3 protein: CASSSPYRGNTEAFF
V gene: TRBV6-6; J gene: TRBJ2-7; D gene: .; CDR3 DNA: TGTGCCATCGGAGGTGGAGGGGTTGCCTACGAGCAGTACTTC; CDR3 protein: CAIGGGGVAYEQYF
V gene: TRBV18; J gene: TRBJ2-3; D gene: .; CDR3 DNA: TGTGCCAGCTCACCCCGCGCCACAGATACGCAGTATTTT; CDR3 protein: CASSPRATDTQYF
V gene: TRBV28; J gene: TRBJ2-5; D gene: TRBD1; CDR3 DNA: TGTGCCAGCAGTCCGCGGACAGGGGGAAGAACGGCCCAGTACTTC; CDR3 protein: CASSPRTGGRTAQYF
V gene: TRBV5-1; J gene: TRBJ2-3; D gene: .; CDR3 DNA: TGCGCCAGCAGCTTCCTGGGAGGCGGGGGCACAGATACGCAGTATTTT; CDR3 protein: CASSFLGGGGTDTQYF
V gene: TRBV10-1; J gene: TRBJ2-2; D gene: TRBD2; CDR3 DNA: TGCGCCAGCAGTGAGTCGATAGCGGGATGGACCGGGGAGCTGTTTTTT; CDR3 protein: CASSESIAGWTGELFF
V gene: TRBV5-1; J gene: TRBJ2-1; D gene: TRBD1; CDR3 DNA: TGCGCCAGCAGCTCGACAGGGTCGAACAATGAGCAGTTCTTC; CDR3 protein: CASSSTGSNNEQFF
V gene: TRBV18; J gene: TRBJ1-1; D gene: .; CDR3 DNA: TGTGCCAGCTCACCACGGGAGGGTGGCACTGAAGCTTTCTTT; CDR3 protein: CASSPREGGTEAFF
V gene: TRBV2; J gene: TRBJ1-1; D gene: .; CDR3 DNA: TGTGCCAGCAGTGAAATGAGTATCGGGTTGAACACTGAAGCTTTCTTT; CDR3 protein: CASSEMSIGLNTEAFF